The present TCR beta chain was sequenced within a study of cytomegalovirus exposure and HLA in healthy donors (dated by TCRdb to the late 2010s). Describing the broader study: An earlier analysis of approximately 600 of the donors reported approximately 290 Gb of sequence data and some 120 million unique TCR beta sequences from around 200 million T cells. Roughly 300 gigabases of sequencing data and approximately 92 million unique TCR sequences made up an early release that covered under 750 HLA-typed donors. Of the approximately 370 genotyped donors, approximately 80% were placed in the genetic ancestry cluster associated with self-reported Caucasian donors. The study aimed to test whether signatures of past pathogen exposure could be identified by cataloging public T cell receptors. Using immunosequencing, the study profiled T cell repertoires from 500 to 800 subjects and related those repertoires to cytomegalovirus serostatus. Along with the roughly 670-subject first cohort, a separate validation cohort of over 90 different subjects was used. To predict cytomegalovirus infection status, the study brought together high-throughput TCR immunosequencing, statistical association of individual TCRs with disease status, and machine learning. In a later analysis, previously published TCR beta repertoires from more than 500 donors were re-analyzed and high-resolution HLA genotyping was added so that TCR occurrence patterns could be studied. Rather than using new phenotypic data, the later analysis identified candidate immune exposures from TCR beta sequences and from how often those sequences occurred across donors. An earlier analysis of several hundred of the donors used high-throughput TCR beta sequencing to judge whether each TCR beta V gene segment behaved as functional or pseudogenic. Alongside the repertoire data, information on donor age, sex, ethnicity and CMV serostatus was compiled. Genome-wide SNP genotypes for about 60% of the roughly 670 donors were used in a later genetic analysis, which treated that subset as a discovery cohort. All discovery cohort repertoires had been generated using a single sequencing platform. HLA typing covered class I and class II loci at four-digit resolution. The number of typed donors differed by locus: about 620-630 for A, B, C, DRB1 and DQB1; some 540 for DQA1; some 590 for DPA1; and 450 to 480 for DPB1. About five DR-DQ haplotypes were handled as single units for association and clustering because linkage in the cohort was strong. On average, roughly 200,000 unique TCR beta nucleotide sequences were sequenced per donor among several hundred genotyped donors of the cohort, with about 19% of those sequences being non-productive.

The cohort comprised around 690 healthy bone marrow donors. Cohort members were all nominally healthy when sampled, although unrecorded immune exposures were likely present. The donor was CMV seronegative and belonged to the group of more than 300 seronegative cohort members. Each donor provided a peripheral blood sample, and peripheral blood mononuclear cells were used for TCR beta sequencing. Genomic DNA was extracted from the blood cell samples with the Qiagen DNeasy Blood Extraction Kit. CDR1 and CDR2, looked up from the germline V gene, are SGHRS and YFSETQ. Inclusive of the bounding cysteine and phenylalanine, the CDR3 is 13 residues long. Only the CDR3 DNA stays, 39 bases, in frame from base 1. The junction shows trimming of 7 bases on V and 5 bases on J, and the gene matches do not reach 6 bases of it. Libraries were prepared through the immunoSEQ multiplex PCR assay. A mixture of 60 forward primers for TCR Vbeta segments and 13 reverse primers for TCR Jbeta segments was used in the multiplex PCR. A multiplex PCR assay on genomic DNA amplified the CDR3 region of rearranged TCR beta genes. Amplified TCR beta libraries were sequenced as 87-base-pair reads on the Illumina HiSeq System. The authors' analysis ran thus. Across the roughly 600 repertoires, a later analysis counted roughly 77 million unique TCR beta chains, around 10 million of which were shared by at least two donors. To remove PCR and sequencing errors, raw reads were error-corrected and collapsed into unique sequences using a nearest-neighbor algorithm that merged closely related sequences. CDR3 sequences were aligned to IMGT reference sequences to assign V, D and J gene segments. For a sequence to be retained, at least a six-nucleotide match to both a V gene segment and a J gene segment was required. A rearrangement was called productive if the CDR3 had no stop codons and remained in frame with V and J, and every other rearrangement was called non-productive. Following IMGT convention, CDR3 was defined as the stretch from the second conserved V-encoded cysteine up to the conserved J-encoded phenylalanine. The earlier analysis of 450 to 750 of the donors excluded any sequence lacking an unambiguous match to a single V gene segment. An earlier analysis of several hundred of the donors called V segments functional above 56.7% productive rearrangements and segregating when the between-donor standard deviation exceeded 5%. A statistical classification framework was built for diagnosing cytomegalovirus status from the catalog of TCR beta chain sequences. In a later analysis, TCR nucleotide sequences were compared against IMGT/GENE-DB human TR gene sequences so that V and J genes could be assigned. Using the TCRdist pipeline, a later analysis assigned CDR3 sequences along with most-parsimonious VDJ recombination scenarios. In a later analysis, every TCR beta chain was defined by the combination of its CDR3 amino acid sequence and its V-gene family, and reads without a unique V-gene family were dropped. In a later analysis, 450 to 600 highly shared, low-generation-probability nucleotide sequences were removed to address suspected cross-contamination and a sequencing artifact. For each public chain, a later analysis derived a clonal expansion index from normalized ranks of inferred template counts within each repertoire. A later analysis computed generation probabilities with a VDJ recombination model fitted to out-of-frame rearrangements, and checked the results against IGoR. In a later analysis, hypergeometric tests were used to score TCR-TCR, TCR-HLA and TCR-CMV co-occurrence, with a repertoire-size bias correction applied to TCR pairs. False discovery rates were estimated in a later analysis by permuting HLA or CMV assignments 20 times. A later analysis grouped co-occurring TCRs with DBSCAN, adding TCRdist sequence similarity when clustering within HLA-allele-positive subsets. Repertoires with fewer than 30,000 or more than 120,000 public chains, plus five repertoires with anomalous nucleotide sharing, were excluded from co-occurrence clustering. The table was pulled from immuneACCESS by TCRdb, which kept in-frame rearrangements only. Such tables lose some clones; where checked, under half of the loss comes from unresolved V genes, and the rest has no known cause. V and J calls and clone size follow that table, whereas D and trimming were derived from the DNA. The sample yields around 250,000 clones; 80% to 95% were counted once. The leading ten clones occupy 1.7% of the sample.

Overall study outcomes, separate from this receptor: Most TCR sequences were seen in very few donors, while some public TCRs were found in many individuals. The authors suggested that the approach could potentially be generalized to other disease states and immunological phenotypes. In a later analysis, some 18,000 TCR beta sequences were associated with specific HLA alleles at a false discovery rate of 0.05. The sequencing pipeline was judged likely to have produced a cluster of highly shared sequence variants as a technical artifact. An association between a missense DCLRE1C variant and V-gene and J-gene trimming of TCR beta chains was found in a later genetic analysis and replicated in an independent cohort. Because the 87-base-pair reads could not distinguish some IMGT-functional V segments, including TRBV6-2 and TRBV6-3, those segments were excluded. In a later analysis, HLA-associated TCR beta chains were found to be more clonally expanded and to have lower generation probabilities than equally common non-associated chains. Correlated functional status among segregating V segments might reflect linkage disequilibrium, but an unknown experimental factor could not be ruled out. The study gave a list of 150 to 200 TCR beta chains associated with cytomegalovirus. In vitro tests confirmed that a few of the cytomegalovirus-associated TCR beta chains recognize cytomegalovirus antigens. Most CMV-associated TCR beta chains appeared to be HLA-restricted in a later analysis, and the HLA associations seemed to be driven largely by CMV exposure. In a later analysis, TCR association rates were found to vary across HLA loci, with the most associated TCRs seen for DRB1 alleles and the fewest for HLA-C alleles. Cytomegalovirus status was reported to be diagnosed by the classifier with high specificity and sensitivity in both the original and validation cohorts. Because HLA typing was unavailable for some donors at each locus, only the typed subset was used in association tests. Immune exposure information for the cohort was limited to CMV serostatus. Because counts were too low, some 16 rarely observed V segments, including chromosome 9 orphons, were excluded from the earlier analysis of 587 of the donors. Several of the top co-occurrence clusters appeared to be linked to parvovirus B19, influenza, CMV and Epstein-Barr virus, according to a later analysis. Assigning TCR associations to individual alleles was difficult when HLA alleles, especially DR and DQ, strongly co-occurred. Presence/absence analyses assumed roughly uniform sequencing depth across donors, an assumption that may not hold. Compared with the approximately 670-donor mean, donors in an Asian-associated ancestry cluster had fewer N-insertions in productive TCRs, according to a later genetic analysis. In an earlier analysis of fewer than 700 of the donors, most TCR beta V segments appeared in productive rearrangements about 90% or about 30% of the time, broadly matching IMGT annotations. Only TCR beta chains were sequenced in this cohort, and the absence of alpha or paired-chain data limited detectable features. A further reported finding was that TCR beta sequences accurately predicted the HLA-A and HLA-B alleles for most subjects in the first cohort.

Regarding this clone: Its antigen is currently not known. No much larger clonotype is one base removed from it; base qualities were not supplied.

This sequence was found in a girl aged 2-15 years in good health and CMV-seronegative. The sample was PBMCs. The chain employs TRBV5-1 and TRBJ1-5, and 7 junctional nucleotides match TRBD1. Here the CDR3 is given as CASRGQEDQPQHF. The DNA sequence is given as TGCGCCAGCCGAGGACAGGAGGATCAGCCCCAGCATTTT.